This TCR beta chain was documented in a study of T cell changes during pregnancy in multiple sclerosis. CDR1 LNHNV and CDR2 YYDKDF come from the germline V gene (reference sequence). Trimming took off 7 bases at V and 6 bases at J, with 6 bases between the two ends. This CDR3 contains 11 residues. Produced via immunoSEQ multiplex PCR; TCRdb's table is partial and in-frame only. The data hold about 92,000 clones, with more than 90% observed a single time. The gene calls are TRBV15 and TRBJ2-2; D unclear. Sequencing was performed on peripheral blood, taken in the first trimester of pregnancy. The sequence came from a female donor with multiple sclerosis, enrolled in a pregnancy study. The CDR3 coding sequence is TGTGCCACCATGCAGGCCGGGGAGCTGTTTTTT. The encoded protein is CATMQAGELFF.